The TCR beta chain described here comes from a study of tumor and adjacent non-tumor tissue in lung cancer. Study-level background: Aged about 30 to 76 years, patients included more than nine men and a handful of women with stage I to III disease. General study results and limits: Compared with tumor, normal lung showed significantly lower TCR diversity.

Details on this clonotype: Its target is unknown.

TCRbeta libraries were built with three rounds of nested PCR, modified from ARM-PCR. TCRdb re-derived calls from the multiplex PCR reads in MiXCR, one entry per CDR3 protein. The sample includes fewer than 150,000 distinct CDR3 sequences, approximately 66% seen only once; the top ten take around a sixth. This sample's RNA came from whole unsorted tissue. CDR1 and CDR2 (germline): MNHEY, SVGEGT. V lost 6 bases to trimming and J lost 0 bases, with 9 bases between them. This CDR3 region has 14 residues. The sequenced sample was lung tumor tissue. The chain recombines TRBV6-2 or TRBV6-3 with TRBJ2-4; a weak D match, TRBD2 (5 bases). This clonotype originated in a man aged 55 to 70 with small cell lung cancer. CDR3 protein: CASREAVAKNIQYF. CDR3 bases: TGTGCCAGCAGGGAGGCCGTAGCCAAAAACATTCAGTACTTC.